This T cell receptor (beta chain) was documented in a study of radiotherapy plus CTLA-4 blockade in lung cancer. Overall study context: Disease control reached approximately 29%, with objective responses in 15% to 20%.

Study-wide results and limits: Early clonal dynamics of blood T cells, together with interferon-beta, were reported as the best response predictor. Blood TCR clones of tumor origin expanded after radiotherapy plus ipilimumab.

Generated by immunoSEQ multiplex PCR, the TCRdb table keeps only in-frame clones and is missing some. The sample lists tens of thousands of clones, around 81% occurring once. With regard to this clone: As yet, its antigen is unknown.

V lost 2 bases, J lost 0 bases, and 2 bases stayed unmatched. There are 15 residues in the CDR3. The V gene's germline CDR1 is SGHRS and CDR2 YFSETQ. The chain combines TRBV5-1 with TRBJ2-1; 7 bases are shared with TRBD2. The origin of this receptor is a human donor with non-small cell lung cancer who had a partial response to radiotherapy plus ipilimumab. Some clones in this sample may be carry-over from other donors' samples. The input for sequencing was peripheral blood, taken from a patient treated with radiotherapy plus ipilimumab. This CDR3 reads CASSFSSGSYNEQFF. The CDR3 DNA is TGCGCCAGCAGCTTTTCTAGCGGCTCCTACAATGAGCAGTTCTTC. The variable domain in full, with the rest retrieved from reference TRBV5-1 and TRBJ2-1, is KAGVTQTPRYLIKTRGQQVTLSCSPISGHRSVSWYQQTPGQGLQFLFEYFSETQRNKGNFPGRFSGRQFSNSRSEMNVSTLELGDSALYLCASSFSSGSYNEQFFGPGTRLTVL.